These 23 T cell receptor beta chains share one sample of origin, sequenced in a study of cytomegalovirus exposure and HLA in healthy donors. Primers for the PCR totalled 60 Vbeta and 13 Jbeta. Clones were read by immunoSEQ multiplex PCR, and TCRdb kept only the in-frame ones, dropping some. The sample carries approximately 89,000 clones, under 85% recorded once. Sequenced sample: PBMCs. These TCRs come from a male donor in good health and CMV-seronegative.

The table lists this clone with a few counts. The chain links TRBV7-9 to TRBJ1-1, with D tentatively TRBD1 (5 bases). The CDR3 contains 17 residues. The germline CDR1 and CDR2 sequences are SEHNR and FQNEAQ (reference sequence). V was clipped by 5 bases and J by 0 bases, with 19 bases between them. The CDR3 sequence is CASSDLLRARLNTEAFF. The CDR3 bases are TGTGCCAGCAGCGATTTGCTCAGGGCTCGGTTGAACACTGAAGCTTTCTTT.

The chain is built from TRBV5-1 and TRBJ2-7; 10 bases line up with TRBD1. V lost 4 bases to trimming and J lost 4 bases; unmatched junction nucleotides: 14. Germline assignment: CDR1 SGHRS and CDR2 YFSETQ. This CDR3 has 17 residues. For the CDR3, the DNA is TGCGCCAGCAGCCTTCATCAATCGGGACAGGGGTTTTACGAGCAGTACTTC. Translating gives CASSLHQSGQGFYEQYF.

This clone was picked up a small number of times. The chain uses TRBV5-5 and TRBJ2-1; D perhaps matches TRBD2 (7 bases). From germline, CDR1 is SGHKS and CDR2 YYEKEE (reference sequence). Trimming removed 0 bases at V and 8 bases at J, with 21 bases between. This CDR3 spans 17 amino acids. CDR3 sequence reads: CASSLGTLGGPYHEQFF. Here the CDR3 DNA reads TGTGCCAGCAGCTTGGGGACACTGGGGGGGCCTTACCATGAGCAGTTCTTC.

The chain couples TRBV5-6 to TRBJ2-7; perhaps TRBD2 as D (6 bases). Trimming cost V 0 bases and J 9 bases, with 13 bases left between them. CDR3 length: 13 residues. Germline lookup yields CDR1 SGHDT and CDR2 YYEEEE. DNA of the CDR3: TGTGCCAGCAGCTTGGGGAGGGCTACGAGGCAGTACTTC. Encoded protein: CASSLGRATRQYF.

The chain couples TRBV6-5 to TRBJ1-6; D is unclear. V lost 7 bases, J lost 11 bases, and 9 bases lay in between. The germline CDR1 and CDR2 sequences are MNHEY and SVGAGI. The CDR3 is made up of 11 amino acids. The CDR3 here is CASIRGPPLHF. Written as DNA, the CDR3 is TGTGCCAGCATCCGAGGGCCACCCCTCCACTTT.

The chain carries TRBV6-6 and TRBJ2-1; D not resolved. This CDR3 is 12 amino acids long. The germline V and J ends were trimmed by 6 bases and 5 bases, with 8 bases remaining between them. Germline-derived CDR1 and CDR2 are MNHNY and SVGAGI (reference sequence). The CDR3 sequence is CASSPRDNEQFF. The CDR3 DNA is TGTGCCAGCAGCCCTCGGGACAATGAGCAGTTCTTC.

The rearrangement links TRBV10-2 to TRBJ1-1, with TRBD1 as a possible D gene (6 bases). The length of the CDR3 is 13 residues. Germline V gene sequence: CDR1 WSHSY, CDR2 SAAADI. V dropped 7 bases and J dropped 0 bases, with 9 bases sitting between them. CDR3 bases: TGCGCCAGCACGGGACATATGAACACTGAAGCTTTCTTT. Translating it yields CASTGHMNTEAFF.

The rearrangement uses TRBV7-2 and TRBJ1-5; 8 positions match TRBD1. This CDR3 is 14 amino acids long. Looked up from germline, CDR1 is SGHTA and CDR2 is FQGNSA. The trim removed 1 base at V and 7 bases at J, leaving 3 bases unmatched. In nucleotides, the CDR3 is TGTGCCAGCAGCTTAGGGACAGGGTTACAGCCCCAGCATTTT. It encodes CASSLGTGLQPQHF.

The chain is built from TRBV28 and TRBJ1-5, with 8 nucleotides matching TRBD1. V was pared by 5 bases and J by 0 bases, with 9 bases of the junction left unmatched. This CDR3 spans 17 amino acids. Germline-derived CDR1 and CDR2 are MDHEN and SYDVKM. Here the CDR3 reads CASSAARGLHSNQPQHF. CDR3 bases: TGTGCCAGCAGTGCGGCCAGGGGGCTCCATAGCAATCAGCCCCAGCATTTT. The full variable domain, in which reference TRBV28 and TRBJ1-5 provide the parts outside the CDR3, is DVKVTQSSRYLVKRTGEKVFLECVQDMDHENMFWYRQDPGLGLRLIYFSYDVKMKEKGDIPEGYSVSREKKERFSLILESASTNQTSMYLCASSAARGLHSNQPQHFGDGTRLSIL.

This clone was seen a handful of times. The rearrangement joins TRBV11-2 to TRBJ2-3, with 12 bases that match TRBD2. This CDR3 comprises 17 residues. The J segment lost 1 base and the V segment lost 1 base, leaving 3 bases of the junction unmatched. Germline assignment: CDR1 SGHAT and CDR2 FQNNGV. CDR3: CASSLGTSGDRTDTQYF. The CDR3 nucleotides are TGTGCCAGCAGCTTAGGGACTAGCGGGGACCGCACAGATACGCAGTATTTT. Variable domain in full (rest from reference TRBV11-2 and TRBJ2-3): EAGVAQSPRYKIIEKRQSVAFWCNPISGHATLYWYQQILGQGPKLLIQFQNNGVVDDSQLPKDRFSAERLKGVDSTLKIQPAKLEDSAVYLCASSLGTSGDRTDTQYFGPGTRLTVL.

This chain connects TRBV7-3 to TRBJ2-2; tentative D call: TRBD1 (6 bases). Germline assignment: CDR1 SGHTA and CDR2 FQGTGA. The CDR3 is 17 residues long. The V and J ends lost 2 bases and 3 bases respectively, with 16 bases between them. CDR3 in DNA: TGTGCCAGCAGCTTATGGGGGCGCCCGACGGACACCGGGGAGCTGTTTTTT. Protein sequence: CASSLWGRPTDTGELFF. Combining the CDR3 with reference TRBV7-3 and TRBJ2-2 gives the whole variable domain GAGVSQTPSNKVTEKGKYVELRCDPISGHTALYWYRQSLGQGPEFLIYFQGTGAADDSGLPNDRFFAVRPEGSVSTLKIQRTERGDSAVYLCASSLWGRPTDTGELFFGEGSRLTVL.

This sequence joins TRBV6-5 and TRBJ1-1; 9 positions match TRBD1. CDR1 is MNHEY, CDR2 SVGAGI, per germline. J gave up 5 bases and V 4 bases, and 11 bases lay outside the gene matches. The CDR3 has 16 amino acids. The CDR3 coding sequence is TGTGCCAGCAGTTTTACGGACAGGGGCGTTGGTACTGAAGCTTTCTTT. It codes for CASSFTDRGVGTEAFF.

V and J are TRBV7-9 and TRBJ1-1; D gene uncertain. The CDR3 totals 14 residues. Germline CDR1 and CDR2: SEHNR and FQNEAQ (reference sequence). Trimming shortened V by 5 bases and J by 7 bases, and 17 bases separated the two germline ends. The CDR3 is CASSPRSIRFEAFF. CDR3 nucleotide sequence: TGTGCCAGCAGCCCTCGGTCAATCAGGTTTGAAGCTTTCTTT.

This rearrangement joins TRBV29-1 to TRBJ2-1, with 7 bases lining up with TRBD1. The V segment lost 4 bases and the J segment 4 bases; nucleotides outside the gene matches: 7. The CDR3 extends over 14 amino acids. The germline gives CDR1 SQVTM, CDR2 ANQGSEA. This chain's CDR3 is CSVGWTGPYNEQFF. The CDR3 region has the DNA TGCAGCGTTGGATGGACAGGCCCTTACAATGAGCAGTTCTTC.

This chain uses TRBV7-2 with TRBJ1-3; 7 nucleotides agree with TRBD1. The germline gives CDR1 SGHTA, CDR2 FQGNSA. J lost 0 bases, V lost 5 bases, and 7 bases had no gene match. The CDR3 totals 16 residues. The CDR3 nucleotides read TGTGCCAGCAGCCCAGGGGGTAGGGGCTCTGGAAACACCATATATTTT. Its protein product is CASSPGGRGSGNTIYF.

Only one count was recorded for this clone. The V gene is TRBV11-3, the J gene TRBJ2-2; D is uncertain. The germline gives CDR1 SGHNT, CDR2 YENEEA. The CDR3 has 15 amino acids. V was trimmed by 1 base and J by 4 bases, leaving 10 bases between them. CDR3 sequence: CASSLAPGGTGELFF. CDR3 in DNA: TGTGCCAGCAGCTTAGCCCCGGGTGGCACCGGGGAGCTGTTTTTT. Complete variable domain (other parts from reference TRBV11-3 and TRBJ2-2): EAGVVQSPRYKIIEKKQPVAFWCNPISGHNTLYWYLQNLGQGPELLIRYENEEAVDDSQLPKDRFSAERLKGVDSTLKIQPAELGDSAVYLCASSLAPGGTGELFFGEGSRLTVL.

The gene calls are TRBV15 and TRBJ2-3; 10 nucleotides align to TRBD2. The CDR3 consists of 13 residues. The junction had 5 bases not matched to a gene; V was cut back by 9 bases and J by 5 bases. CDR1 is LNHNV and CDR2 is YYDKDF in the germline V gene (reference sequence). The CDR3 here is CATSRLAGDTQYF. In DNA form, the CDR3 reads TGTGCCACATCCAGACTAGCGGGAGATACGCAGTATTTT.

The chain couples TRBV27 to TRBJ1-2; D is unresolved. The V end lost 8 bases, the J end lost 8 bases, and 15 bases lay between the germline ends. Per germline, CDR1 MNHEY and CDR2 SMNVEV (reference sequence). There are 12 residues in the CDR3. The CDR3, as DNA: TGTGCCAGCGGGTTTCAAGGAGGCGGCTACACCTTC. As protein: CASGFQGGGYTF.

This rearrangement joins TRBV7-6 to TRBJ1-2; 7 bases agree with TRBD1. Germline CDR1 is SGHVS and CDR2 is FNYEAQ. The CDR3 runs 14 residues. V gave up 1 base and J gave up 5 bases; unmatched junction bases: 4. CDR3 amino acids: CASSLGTGEYGYTF. The CDR3 region has the DNA TGTGCCAGCAGCTTAGGAACAGGGGAATATGGCTACACCTTC.

CDR3 in DNA: TGCGCCAGCAGTGAGGGAGCCTACACTGAAGCTTTCTTT. Its protein product is CASSEGAYTEAFF. This sequence joins TRBV10-1 and TRBJ1-1; no reliable D call. Trimming took off 2 bases at V and 3 bases at J, with 7 bases between the two ends. Germline CDR1 WNHNN, CDR2 SYGVQD (reference sequence). This CDR3 has 13 amino acids.

The gene calls are TRBV5-6 and TRBJ2-2; D gene unclear. This CDR3 region has 12 residues. CDR1 is SGHDT and CDR2 is YYEEEE in the germline V gene. Trimming took off 4 bases at V and 6 bases at J, with 7 bases between the two ends. CDR3 protein: CASSPSSGELFF. Written as DNA, the CDR3 is TGTGCCAGCAGCCCTTCCTCCGGGGAGCTGTTTTTT.

This clone was detected a few times. The chain joins TRBV6-1 to TRBJ1-2, with 7 bases matching TRBD1. The CDR3 is 16 residues long. Germline V gives CDR1 MNHNS, CDR2 SASEGT. With 2 bases clipped from V and 3 bases from J, the junction kept 9 bases outside the gene matches. The CDR3 here is CASSERIDRADYGYTF. The DNA of the CDR3 is TGTGCCAGCAGTGAAAGAATTGACAGGGCTGACTATGGCTACACCTTC.

This clone occurred a few times. The V gene is TRBV9, the J gene TRBJ1-4, with D possibly TRBD1 on 5 matching bases. Trimming cost V 1 base and J 3 bases, with 10 bases left between them. CDR1 SGDLS and CDR2 YYNGEE come from the germline V gene. The CDR3 has 15 amino acids. CDR3 DNA: TGTGCCAGCAGCGTAAAGGGGCTCCCTAATGAAAAACTGTTTTTT. Translated: CASSVKGLPNEKLFF. The whole variable domain, remainder taken from reference TRBV9 and TRBJ1-4, is DSGVTQTPKHLITATGQRVTLRCSPRSGDLSVYWYQQSLDQGLQFLIQYYNGEERAKGNILERFSAQQFPDLHSELNLSSLELGDSALYFCASSVKGLPNEKLFFGSGTQLSVL.